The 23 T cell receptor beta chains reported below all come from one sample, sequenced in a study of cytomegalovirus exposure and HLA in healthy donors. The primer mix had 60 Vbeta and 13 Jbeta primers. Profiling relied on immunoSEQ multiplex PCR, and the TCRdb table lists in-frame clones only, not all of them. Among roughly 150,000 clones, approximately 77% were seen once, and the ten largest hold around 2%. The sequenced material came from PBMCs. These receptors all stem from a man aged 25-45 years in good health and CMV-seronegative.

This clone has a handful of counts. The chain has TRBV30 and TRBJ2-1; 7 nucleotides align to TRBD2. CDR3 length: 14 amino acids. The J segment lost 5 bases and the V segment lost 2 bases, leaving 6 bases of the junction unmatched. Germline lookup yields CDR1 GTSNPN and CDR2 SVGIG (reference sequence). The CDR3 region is CAWSRSSGDNEQFF. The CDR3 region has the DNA TGTGCCTGGAGTAGATCTAGCGGCGACAATGAGCAGTTCTTC.

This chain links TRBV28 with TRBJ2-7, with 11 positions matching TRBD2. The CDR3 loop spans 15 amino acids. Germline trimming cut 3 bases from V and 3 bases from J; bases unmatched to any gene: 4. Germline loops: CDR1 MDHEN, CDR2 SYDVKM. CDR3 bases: TGTGCCAGCAGTTTTGGGGGACTAGCGGTCTACGAGCAGTACTTC. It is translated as CASSFGGLAVYEQYF.

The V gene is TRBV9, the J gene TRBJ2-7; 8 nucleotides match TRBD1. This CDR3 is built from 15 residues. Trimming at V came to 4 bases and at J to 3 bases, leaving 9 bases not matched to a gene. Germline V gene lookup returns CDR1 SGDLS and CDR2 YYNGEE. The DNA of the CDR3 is TGTGCCAGCAGCTTCGGACAGGGTGGGATCTACGAGCAGTACTTC. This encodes CASSFGQGGIYEQYF.

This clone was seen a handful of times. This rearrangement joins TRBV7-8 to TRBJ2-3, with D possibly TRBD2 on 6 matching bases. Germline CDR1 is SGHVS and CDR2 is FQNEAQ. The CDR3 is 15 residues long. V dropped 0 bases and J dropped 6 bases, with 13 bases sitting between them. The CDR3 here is CASSLAWGVGDTQYF. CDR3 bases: TGTGCCAGCAGCTTAGCTTGGGGGGTCGGGGATACGCAGTATTTT.

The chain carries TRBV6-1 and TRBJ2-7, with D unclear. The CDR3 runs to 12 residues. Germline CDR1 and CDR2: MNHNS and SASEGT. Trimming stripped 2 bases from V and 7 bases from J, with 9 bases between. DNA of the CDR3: TGTGCCAGCAGTGAACGGTCTCTAGAGCAGTACTTC. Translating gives CASSERSLEQYF.

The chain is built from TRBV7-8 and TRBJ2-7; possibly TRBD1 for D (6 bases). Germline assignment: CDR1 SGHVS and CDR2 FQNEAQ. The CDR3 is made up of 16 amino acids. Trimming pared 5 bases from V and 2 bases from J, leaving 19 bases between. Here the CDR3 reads CASSSTGFAPTYEQYF. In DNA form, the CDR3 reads TGTGCCAGCAGCAGCACAGGGTTTGCGCCTACCTACGAGCAGTACTTC.

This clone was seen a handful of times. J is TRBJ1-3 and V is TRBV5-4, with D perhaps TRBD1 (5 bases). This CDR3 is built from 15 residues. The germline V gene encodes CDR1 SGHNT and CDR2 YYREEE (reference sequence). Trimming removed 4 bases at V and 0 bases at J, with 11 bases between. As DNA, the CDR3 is TGTGCCAGCAGCATTGACAGCCCCTCTGGAAACACCATATATTTT. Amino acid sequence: CASSIDSPSGNTIYF. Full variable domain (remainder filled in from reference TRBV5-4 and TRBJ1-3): ETGVTQSPTHLIKTRGQQVTLRCSSQSGHNTVSWYQQALGQGPQFIFQYYREEENGRGNFPPRFSGLQFPNYSSELNVNALELDDSALYLCASSIDSPSGNTIYFGEGSWLTVV.

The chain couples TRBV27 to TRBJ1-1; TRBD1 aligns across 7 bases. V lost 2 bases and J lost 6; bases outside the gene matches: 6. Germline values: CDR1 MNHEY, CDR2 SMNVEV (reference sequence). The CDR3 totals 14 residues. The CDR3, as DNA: TGTGCCAGCAGTTTAGGGTTAGGGGGCGCTGAAGCTTTCTTT. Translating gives CASSLGLGGAEAFF.

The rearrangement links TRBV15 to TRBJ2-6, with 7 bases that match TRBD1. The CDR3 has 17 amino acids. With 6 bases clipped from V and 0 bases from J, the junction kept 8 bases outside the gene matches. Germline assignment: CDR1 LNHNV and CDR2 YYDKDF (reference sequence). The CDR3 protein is CATSIGGLSSGANVLTF. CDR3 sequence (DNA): TGTGCCACCAGTATAGGGGGCCTAAGCTCTGGGGCCAACGTCCTGACTTTC.

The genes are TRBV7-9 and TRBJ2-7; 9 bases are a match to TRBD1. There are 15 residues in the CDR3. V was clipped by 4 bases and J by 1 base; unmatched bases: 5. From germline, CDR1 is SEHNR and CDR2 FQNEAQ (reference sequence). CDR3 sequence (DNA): TGTGCCAGCAGCTCCTGGACAGGGGTATCCTACGAGCAGTACTTC. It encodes CASSSWTGVSYEQYF.

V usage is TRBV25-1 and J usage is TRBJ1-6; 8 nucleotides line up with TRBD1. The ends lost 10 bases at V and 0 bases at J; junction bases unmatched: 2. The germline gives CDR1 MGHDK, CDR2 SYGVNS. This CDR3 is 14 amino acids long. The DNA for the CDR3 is TGTGCCACCGACAGGGGCTCCTATAATTCACCCCTCCACTTT. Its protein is CATDRGSYNSPLHF.

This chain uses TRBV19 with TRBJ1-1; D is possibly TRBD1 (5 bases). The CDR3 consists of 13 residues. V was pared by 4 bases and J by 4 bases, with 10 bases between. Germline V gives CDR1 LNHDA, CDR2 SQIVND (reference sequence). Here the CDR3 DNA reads TGTGCCAGTAGTAGGGGGAGGAGCACTGAAGCTTTCTTT. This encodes CASSRGRSTEAFF.

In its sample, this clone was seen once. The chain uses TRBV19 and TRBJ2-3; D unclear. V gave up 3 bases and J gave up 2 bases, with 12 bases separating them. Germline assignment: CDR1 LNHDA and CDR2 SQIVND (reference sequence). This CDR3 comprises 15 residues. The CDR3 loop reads CASSIGGYPTDTQYF. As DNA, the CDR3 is TGTGCCAGTAGTATCGGCGGTTACCCCACAGATACGCAGTATTTT.

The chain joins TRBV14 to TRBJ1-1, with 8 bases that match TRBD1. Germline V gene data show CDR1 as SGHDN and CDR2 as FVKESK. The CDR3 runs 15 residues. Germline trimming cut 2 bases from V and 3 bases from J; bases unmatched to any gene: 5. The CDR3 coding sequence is TGTGCCAGCAGCCAAATTGCAGGGGGCCACACTGAAGCTTTCTTT. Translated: CASSQIAGGHTEAFF.

As DNA, the CDR3 is TGTGCCAGCAGCGTAGCCGGGACAGCGAACTACGAGCAGTACTTC. Protein: CASSVAGTANYEQYF. The V call is TRBV9, the J call TRBJ2-7; 7 bases align to TRBD1. The CDR3 sequence is 15 residues long. Losses at the gene ends were 0 bases for V and 3 bases for J; bases not matched to a gene: 6. Per the germline V gene, CDR1 is SGDLS and CDR2 is YYNGEE.

CDR3: CASSDGSSGNTIYF. In DNA, the CDR3 is TGTGCCAGCAGTGATGGCAGCTCTGGAAACACCATATATTTT. The rearrangement uses TRBV2 and TRBJ1-3, with D unresolved. V was pared by 3 bases and J by 0 bases, with 6 bases between. Germline assignment: CDR1 SNHLY and CDR2 FYNNEI. This CDR3 is 14 amino acids long.

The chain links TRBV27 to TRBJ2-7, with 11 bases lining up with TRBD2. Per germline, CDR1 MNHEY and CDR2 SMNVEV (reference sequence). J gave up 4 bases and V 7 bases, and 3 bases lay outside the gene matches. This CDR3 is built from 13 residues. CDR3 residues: CASNLAGGYEQYF. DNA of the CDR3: TGTGCCAGCAATCTAGCGGGAGGTTACGAGCAGTACTTC.

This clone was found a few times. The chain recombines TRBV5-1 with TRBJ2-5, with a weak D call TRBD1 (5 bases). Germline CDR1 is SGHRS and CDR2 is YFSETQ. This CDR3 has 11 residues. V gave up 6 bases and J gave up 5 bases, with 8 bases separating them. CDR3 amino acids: CASTNRETQYF. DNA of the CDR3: TGCGCCAGCACCAACAGGGAGACCCAGTACTTC.

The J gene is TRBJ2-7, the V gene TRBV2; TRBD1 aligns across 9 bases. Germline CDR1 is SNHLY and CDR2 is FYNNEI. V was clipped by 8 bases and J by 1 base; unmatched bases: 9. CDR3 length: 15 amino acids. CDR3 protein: CASFLPGQGSYEQYF. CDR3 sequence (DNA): TGTGCCAGCTTCCTCCCGGGACAGGGTTCCTACGAGCAGTACTTC.

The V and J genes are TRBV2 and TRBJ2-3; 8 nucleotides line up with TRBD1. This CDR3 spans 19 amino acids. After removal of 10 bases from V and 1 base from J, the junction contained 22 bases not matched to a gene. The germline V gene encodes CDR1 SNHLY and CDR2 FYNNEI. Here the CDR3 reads CATAGDADRGGWGTDTQYF. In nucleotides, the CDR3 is TGTGCCACCGCGGGTGACGCAGACAGGGGCGGGTGGGGCACAGATACGCAGTATTTT.

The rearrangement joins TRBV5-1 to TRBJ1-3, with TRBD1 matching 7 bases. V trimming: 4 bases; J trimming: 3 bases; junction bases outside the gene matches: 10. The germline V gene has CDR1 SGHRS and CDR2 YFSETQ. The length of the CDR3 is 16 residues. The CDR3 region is CASSPVRQGSGNTIYF. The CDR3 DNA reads TGCGCCAGCAGCCCTGTACGACAGGGTAGTGGAAACACCATATATTTT.

For the CDR3, the DNA is TGTGCCAGCATGTCAGGGGGTGTTCATGGCTACGAGCAGTACTTC. Its protein is CASMSGGVHGYEQYF. V usage is TRBV6-1 and J usage is TRBJ2-7; 7 bases match TRBD1. V lost 7 bases, J lost 3 bases, and 12 bases stayed unmatched. Germline values: CDR1 MNHNS, CDR2 SASEGT. This CDR3 is 15 amino acids long.

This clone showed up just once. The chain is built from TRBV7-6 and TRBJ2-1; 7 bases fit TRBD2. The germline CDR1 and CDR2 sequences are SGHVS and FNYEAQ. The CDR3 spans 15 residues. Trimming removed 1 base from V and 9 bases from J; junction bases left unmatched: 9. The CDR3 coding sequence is TGTGCCAGCAGCTTAGGGGGCGGGAGAGACAGTGAGCAGTTCTTC. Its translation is CASSLGGGRDSEQFF.